This T cell receptor beta chain is drawn from a study of T cell changes during pregnancy in multiple sclerosis. Trimming removed 8 bases from V and 11 bases from J; junction bases left unmatched: 11. The length of the CDR3 is 12 residues. Germline V gene data show CDR1 as SGHKS and CDR2 as YYEKEE (reference sequence). Some clones are missing from TCRdb's copy, which holds only in-frame ones; the method was immunoSEQ multiplex PCR. Counted here are around 63,000 clones, about 93% occurring once; the ten biggest clones make up about 2.9%. This chain links TRBV5-5 with TRBJ1-1; TRBD1 matches at 8 bases. This sample comprised peripheral blood, obtained in the third trimester of pregnancy. The receptor was isolated from a female donor in good health, enrolled as a control in a pregnancy study. The CDR3 DNA reads as TGTGCCAGTTTCCCGAGGACAGGGCCCGCTTTCTTT. This translates into CASFPRTGPAFF.